One and the same sample provided the 17 T cell receptor beta chains below, sequenced in a study of T cells after yellow fever vaccination. TCRdb re-analysed the 5' RACE reads in MiXCR, keeping a single row per CDR3 protein. The table lists approximately 550,000 distinct CDR3 sequences, 13% of them singletons. Specimen: PBMCs, collected on the day of the yellow fever booster vaccination. These receptor sequences come from a man between 25 and 39 years old who received the YFV17D yellow fever vaccine.

This clonotype showed up many times. The chain recombines TRBV12-3 or TRBV12-4 with TRBJ2-1; 8 nucleotides align to TRBD2. V lost 0 bases to trimming and J lost 1 base; unmatched junction nucleotides: 11. This CDR3 has 19 amino acids. CDR3 sequence reads: CASSLAKFNGLASYNEQFF. DNA for the CDR3: TGTGCCAGCAGTTTAGCGAAATTTAATGGACTAGCTTCCTACAATGAGCAGTTCTTC.

This chain connects TRBV7-9 to TRBJ1-4; D ambiguous. Trimming removed 6 bases from V and 4 bases from J, with 0 bases in between. Germline V gives CDR1 SEHNR, CDR2 FQNEAQ (reference sequence). The CDR3 spans 10 residues. CDR3 sequence: CASSNEKLFF. DNA for the CDR3: TGTGCCAGCAGTAATGAAAAACTGTTTTTT.

This clonotype has more than one count but fewer than ten. The chain has TRBV7-8 and TRBJ2-1; D may be TRBD2 (5 bases). The V and J ends lost 1 base and 2 bases respectively, with 12 bases between them. Germline V gene data show CDR1 as SGHVS and CDR2 as FQNEAQ. The CDR3 is 16 amino acids. The CDR3 DNA is TGTGCCAGCAGCTTAGACTCCGGGGTTGCCTACAATGAGCAGTTCTTC. The encoded protein is CASSLDSGVAYNEQFF. The full variable domain, its missing parts supplied by reference TRBV7-8 and TRBJ2-1, is GAGVSQSPRYKVAKRGQDVALRCDPISGHVSLFWYQQALGQGPEFLTYFQNEAQLDKSGLPSDRFFAERPEGSVSTLKIQRTQQEDSAVYLCASSLDSGVAYNEQFFGPGTRLTVL.

This chain uses TRBV29-1 with TRBJ2-5; 11 bases fit TRBD1. The trim removed 4 bases at V and 5 bases at J, leaving 9 bases unmatched. CDR3 size: 15 residues. Per the germline V gene, CDR1 is SQVTM and CDR2 is ANQGSEA. The CDR3 nucleotides are TGCAGCGTTGGATTAAGGACAGGGGGCATGGAGACCCAGTACTTC. Amino acids: CSVGLRTGGMETQYF.

The sample holds a few counts of this clonotype. This chain uses TRBV7-8 with TRBJ2-3, with TRBD2 matching 12 bases. Trimming at V came to 4 bases and at J to 0 bases, leaving 5 bases not matched to a gene. This CDR3 contains 17 residues. Germline lookup yields CDR1 SGHVS and CDR2 FQNEAQ. The CDR3 loop reads CASSSRTSGDSTDTQYF. DNA for the CDR3: TGTGCCAGCAGCTCCCGGACTAGCGGGGATAGCACAGATACGCAGTATTTT.

This chain connects TRBV20-1 to TRBJ2-3; possible D gene TRBD1, 5 bases. Germline CDR1 DFQATT, CDR2 SNEGSKA (reference sequence). V was pared by 0 bases and J by 6 bases, with 16 bases between. This CDR3 has 15 residues. The CDR3 DNA follows: TGCAGTGCTAGAGATCCGGGCAGGGCCGGCGATACGCAGTATTTT. Its protein product is CSARDPGRAGDTQYF.

V is TRBV20-1 and J is TRBJ2-7; 8 bases agree with TRBD2. This CDR3 is 14 amino acids long. Germline CDR1 DFQATT, CDR2 SNEGSKA (reference sequence). Trimming removed 3 bases from V and 6 bases from J; junction bases left unmatched: 10. The CDR3 here is CSARFGSGKSEQYF. In nucleotides, the CDR3 is TGCAGTGCTAGGTTTGGTAGCGGGAAATCCGAGCAGTACTTC.

The chain joins TRBV5-4 to TRBJ2-5; maybe TRBD1 (5 bases). Germline V gene sequence: CDR1 SGHNT, CDR2 YYREEE (reference sequence). The CDR3 loop spans 14 amino acids. V lost 5 bases and J lost 5, with 16 bases in between. Here the CDR3 DNA reads TGTGCCAGCAGAAACCGGGCAAAGGGGGAGACCCAGTACTTC. Its translation: CASRNRAKGETQYF.

The rearrangement uses TRBV11-1 and TRBJ2-4, with 12 positions matching TRBD2. V gave up 4 bases and J gave up 0 bases; unmatched junction bases: 7. The CDR3 runs 18 residues. The germline V gene has CDR1 SGHAT and CDR2 FQDESV (reference sequence). CDR3 sequence reads: CASSSTLAGGVAKNIQYF. DNA of the CDR3: TGTGCCAGCAGCTCGACCCTAGCGGGAGGGGTAGCCAAAAACATTCAGTACTTC.

This clonotype was observed at least ten times. The chain is built from TRBV9 and TRBJ2-1; a weak D match, TRBD2 (5 bases). The CDR3 contains 12 residues. Trimming removed 3 bases from V and 7 bases from J, with 8 bases in between. The germline CDR1 and CDR2 sequences are SGDLS and YYNGEE. Written as DNA, the CDR3 is TGTGCCAGCAGCGCCCGGGGTAATGAGCAGTTCTTC. It codes for CASSARGNEQFF.

J is TRBJ2-2 and V is TRBV7-2, with D tentatively TRBD2 (6 bases). CDR1 and CDR2 (germline): SGHTA, FQGNSA. V was trimmed by 2 bases and J by 7 bases, leaving 11 bases between them. The CDR3 is 14 residues long. As DNA, the CDR3 is TGTGCCAGCAGCTTAACTCCCGGGGGCGGGGAGCTGTTTTTT. It translates to CASSLTPGGGELFF.

The chain is built from TRBV5-4 and TRBJ2-5, with 10 bases that match TRBD2. The CDR3 spans 14 residues. The ends lost 4 bases at V and 7 bases at J; junction bases unmatched: 7. The germline CDR1 and CDR2 sequences are SGHNT and YYREEE (reference sequence). CDR3 residues: CASSPEREGVTQYF. CDR3 nucleotides: TGTGCCAGCAGCCCAGAGCGGGAGGGAGTGACCCAGTACTTC.

The V and J genes are TRBV5-1 and TRBJ2-1, with 13 bases fitting TRBD2. V shed 7 bases, J shed 5 bases, and the junction held 15 bases outside the gene matches. Germline assignment: CDR1 SGHRS and CDR2 YFSETQ. The CDR3 is made up of 18 amino acids. The DNA for the CDR3 is TGCGCCAGCCGAATAGGGTTTACGGGACTAGCGGGACACAATGAGCAGTTCTTC. It codes for CASRIGFTGLAGHNEQFF.

This clonotype has only a few counts. This chain uses TRBV12-3 or TRBV12-4 with TRBJ2-3, with D perhaps assigned TRBD1 or TRBD2 (6 bases each). This CDR3 is 14 amino acids long. Trimming took 5 bases from V and 8 from J, leaving 17 bases between them. This CDR3 reads CASSVWTAGSTQYF. For the CDR3, the DNA is TGTGCCAGCAGTGTTTGGACAGCGGGTAGTACGCAGTATTTT.

This clonotype was seen a handful of times. The chain is built from TRBV25-1 and TRBJ2-5; 11 nucleotides agree with TRBD2. With V trimmed by 2 bases and J by 4 bases, 3 bases remained unmatched. Germline V CDR1 and CDR2: MGHDK, SYGVNS. CDR3 length: 15 residues. CDR3: CASSENGLAGETQYF. The CDR3 DNA reads as TGTGCCAGCAGTGAAAATGGACTAGCGGGAGAGACCCAGTACTTC.

The V call is TRBV7-9, the J call TRBJ2-7; possible D gene TRBD2, 5 bases. Germline values: CDR1 SEHNR, CDR2 FQNEAQ (reference sequence). This CDR3 contains 13 residues. Trimming took off 2 bases at V and 6 bases at J, with 11 bases between the two ends. The CDR3 loop is CASSLLVAPEQYF. The CDR3 nucleotides are TGTGCCAGCAGCTTACTAGTAGCGCCCGAGCAGTACTTC.

This clonotype was counted between two and nine times. The chain is built from TRBV2 and TRBJ2-7; maybe TRBD2 (7 bases). From germline, CDR1 is SNHLY and CDR2 FYNNEI. V lost 7 bases, J lost 6 bases, and 10 bases lay in between. This CDR3 is 11 amino acids long. The CDR3 DNA follows: TGTGCCAGCACAGGGGAGGGCGAGCAGTACTTC. It encodes CASTGEGEQYF.